These 9 T cell receptor beta chains share one sample of origin, sequenced in a study of CD8+ T cells in alopecia areata (dated by TCRdb to 2017 to 2018). What this sample's treatment or condition label stands for: oral pan-JAK inhibitor, 5-10 mg twice daily. Preparation of the library involved the immunoSEQ multiplex PCR assay. To provide template for TCR sequencing, every sample had RNA extracted and reverse transcribed into cDNA. TCRdb retrieved this table from immuneACCESS and kept in-frame rearrangements only. Not all clones are present; in checked studies, unresolved V genes account for under half, and no reason is known for the remainder. Recorded for this sample are roughly 210,000 clones; over 40% of them occurred a single time. The ten largest clones represent around 2.5% of the sample. The sequences come from CD4+ T cells sorted from blood, collected around week 37, from a patient treated with tofacitinib. The receptors here all came from a human donor with alopecia areata.

This rearrangement joins TRBV2 to TRBJ2-1; D uncertain. Germline CDR1 is SNHLY and CDR2 is FYNNEI. The CDR3 covers 12 residues. V lost 5 bases and J 8 bases, leaving 10 bases between the germline ends. CDR3 sequence: CASSLLWYEQFF. The CDR3 nucleotides are TGTGCCAGCAGTCTCCTATGGTATGAGCAGTTCTTC.

The chain carries TRBV7-2 and TRBJ2-3, with 13 bases fitting TRBD2. This CDR3 is built from 17 residues. The germline V gene encodes CDR1 SGHTA and CDR2 FQGNSA. Losses at the gene ends were 5 bases for V and 2 bases for J; bases not matched to a gene: 7. The DNA of the CDR3 is TGTGCCAGCAGCCCCGGTACTAGCGGGGGGGACACAGATACGCAGTATTTT. Translation gives CASSPGTSGGDTDTQYF.

V is TRBV2 and J is TRBJ1-2, with D uncertain. This CDR3 contains 14 residues. Germline CDR1 SNHLY, CDR2 FYNNEI. V was pared by 6 bases and J by 5 bases, with 16 bases between. The CDR3 DNA is TGTGCCAGCAGCTCCGGTGGCGTCTTGTATGGCTACACCTTC. It encodes CASSSGGVLYGYTF.

Only a few counts were recorded for this clone. The J gene is TRBJ2-1, the V gene TRBV12-5; D gene ambiguous. This CDR3 has 11 residues. Trimming removed 0 bases from V and 8 bases from J, with 2 bases in between. Germline CDR1 is LGHNT and CDR2 is FRNRAP. The CDR3 loop is CASGLVDEQFF. In nucleotides, the CDR3 is TGTGCTAGTGGTTTGGTAGATGAGCAGTTCTTC.

The sample holds a few counts of this clone. This rearrangement joins TRBV15 to TRBJ1-2, with TRBD1 identical over 7 bases. Germline values: CDR1 LNHNV, CDR2 YYDKDF (reference sequence). V lost 5 bases, J lost 7 bases, and 10 bases stayed unmatched. The CDR3 has 14 residues. The CDR3, as DNA: TGTGCCACCAGCTTCAAAGGGGGCCGCGGTGGCTACACCTTC. Amino acids: CATSFKGGRGGYTF.

Only a few counts were recorded for this clone. The rearrangement joins TRBV2 to TRBJ1-3; D remains unclear. Germline CDR1 reads SNHLY; CDR2 reads FYNNEI. The CDR3 has 13 residues. V was trimmed by 5 bases and J by 4 bases, leaving 9 bases between them. The CDR3 DNA is TGTGCCAGCAGTCCCCAGATCGGAAACACCATATATTTT. This translates into CASSPQIGNTIYF.

The table lists this clone with a few counts. The chain recombines TRBV5-1 with TRBJ2-7, with 7 bases fitting TRBD2. Trimming removed 6 bases from V and 3 bases from J; junction bases left unmatched: 9. The germline V gene encodes CDR1 SGHRS and CDR2 YFSETQ. The CDR3 is 14 residues long. The DNA of the CDR3 is TGCGCCAGCACTCCGGGGGGTAAGAACTACGAGCAGTACTTC. This sequence encodes CASTPGGKNYEQYF.

The chain links TRBV2 to TRBJ2-2; a possible D gene is TRBD1 (6 bases). Germline V CDR1 and CDR2: SNHLY, FYNNEI. V gave up 0 bases and J gave up 10 bases, with 6 bases separating them. This CDR3 comprises 12 residues. CDR3 sequence: CASSEAGQELFF. CDR3 in DNA: TGTGCCAGCAGTGAAGCGGGACAGGAGCTGTTTTTT.

This clone was found a few times. The chain recombines TRBV11-2 with TRBJ2-1; 9 bases match TRBD2. V gave up 0 bases and J gave up 5 bases; unmatched junction bases: 5. CDR3 length: 16 residues. From germline, CDR1 is SGHAT and CDR2 FQNNGV. The CDR3 is CASSLEWGLANNEQFF. The CDR3 DNA is TGTGCCAGCAGCTTAGAATGGGGACTAGCTAACAATGAGCAGTTCTTC. The entire variable domain, with the rest obtained from reference TRBV11-2 and TRBJ2-1, is as follows: EAGVAQSPRYKIIEKRQSVAFWCNPISGHATLYWYQQILGQGPKLLIQFQNNGVVDDSQLPKDRFSAERLKGVDSTLKIQPAKLEDSAVYLCASSLEWGLANNEQFFGPGTRLTVL.